The 9 T cell receptor beta chains presented below share a single source sample, sequenced in a study of T cells in Graves' hyperthyroidism and ophthalmopathy. Amplification of TCR beta CDR3 regions was performed using RNA transcripts as template. The HTBI set primed first-round TCR CDR3 RT-PCR. TCRdb re-called the multiplex PCR reads through MiXCR, storing one row per CDR3 protein. The top ten hold around two fifths of the sample, which has around 200,000 distinct CDR3 sequences, around 18% seen once. The source material was blood. Receptors originate from a man aged 35-49 years with Graves' hyperthyroidism.

Only a few counts were recorded for this clonotype. This chain uses TRBV25-1 with TRBJ1-5; D might be TRBD1 (5 bases). The CDR3 contains 16 residues. The germline gives CDR1 MGHDK, CDR2 SYGVNS. V lost 1 base to trimming and J lost 4 bases, with 14 bases between them. The CDR3 loop reads CASSESRGVVNQPQHF. The CDR3, as DNA: TGTGCCAGCAGTGAATCTCGGGGGGTCGTAAATCAGCCCCAGCATTTT. The entire variable domain, with the rest obtained from reference TRBV25-1 and TRBJ1-5, is as follows: EADIYQTPRYLVIGTGKKITLECSQTMGHDKMYWYQQDPGMELHLIHYSYGVNSTEKGDLSSESTVSRIRTEHFPLTLESARPSHTSQYLCASSESRGVVNQPQHFGDGTRLSIL.

Details on this clonotype: A much bigger clone sits one base away, suggesting this may be a read error. The V and J genes are TRBV28 and TRBJ2-7; D not certain. The CDR3 totals 15 residues. V was cut by 1 base and J by 2 bases, with 12 bases left in between. Germline-derived CDR1 and CDR2 are MDHEN and SYDVKM. Written as DNA, the CDR3 is TGTGCCAGCAGTTTATTTGAAGGGCGCGCCTACGAGCAGTACTTC. Translated: CASSLFEGRAYEQYF.

The table lists this clonotype with a few counts. A read error may be the cause here, since a much bigger clone is one base away. The chain combines TRBV5-5 with TRBJ2-5; D is undetermined. The CDR3 loop spans 14 amino acids. The V gene lost 5 bases and the J gene lost 2 bases, with 13 bases spanning the gap. Germline V lookup: CDR1 SGHKS, CDR2 YYEKEE (reference sequence). Here the CDR3 reads CASSALGFQETQYF. DNA for the CDR3: TGTGCCAGCAGTGCCTTAGGATTTCAAGAGACCCAGTACTTC.

The count of this clonotype is one. This rearrangement joins TRBV9 to TRBJ2-2; TRBD2 agrees at 11 bases. Germline CDR1 and CDR2: SGDLS and YYNGEE. This CDR3 has 15 amino acids. Trimming at V came to 2 bases and at J to 6 bases, leaving 3 bases not matched to a gene. CDR3 coding DNA: TGTGCCAGCAGCGTCGGGACTAGCGGCCCCGGGGAGCTGTTTTTT. It codes for CASSVGTSGPGELFF.

The genes are TRBV7-2 and TRBJ1-1; 9 positions match TRBD1. Germline values: CDR1 SGHTA, CDR2 FQGNSA. V trimming: 5 bases; J trimming: 4 bases; junction bases outside the gene matches: 11. The CDR3 runs to 16 residues. The CDR3 sequence is CASSTQGAGRGTEAFF. The CDR3 DNA is TGTGCCAGCAGCACACAGGGGGCTGGTCGTGGCACTGAAGCTTTCTTT.

This clonotype was recorded at least ten times. This rearrangement joins TRBV5-1 to TRBJ1-2, with D possibly matching TRBD1 (5 bases). Looked up from germline, CDR1 is SGHRS and CDR2 is YFSETQ. V was trimmed by 0 bases and J by 8 bases, leaving 17 bases between them. The CDR3 totals 15 residues. CDR3 residues: CASSLVHRPIGGYTF. The CDR3 DNA reads TGCGCCAGCAGCTTGGTTCACAGGCCCATCGGAGGCTACACCTTC.

This clonotype has at least ten counts. The DNA of the CDR3 is TGTGCCAGCAGTCCGGACAACCGGAGGCACTATGGCTACACCTTC. This sequence encodes CASSPDNRRHYGYTF. This chain joins TRBV12-3 or TRBV12-4 and TRBJ1-2, with a possible D match to TRBD1 (5 bases). The V gene lost 5 bases and the J gene lost 3 bases, with 16 bases spanning the gap. The CDR3 contains 15 residues.

This clonotype was counted a few times. Given a much more abundant clone one base away, this may be a read error. V gene TRBV2 combines with J gene TRBJ1-2, with D maybe TRBD1 (6 bases). Looked up from germline, CDR1 is SNHLY and CDR2 is FYNNEI. There are 13 residues in the CDR3. Trimming shortened V by 8 bases and J by 2 bases, and 12 bases separated the two germline ends. CDR3 residues: CASCADRNYGYTF. CDR3 sequence (DNA): TGTGCCAGCTGTGCCGACAGGAACTATGGCTACACCTTC. Full variable domain (missing parts from reference TRBV2 and TRBJ1-2): EPEVTQTPSHQVTQMGQEVILRCVPISNHLYFYWYRQILGQKVEFLVSFYNNEISEKSEIFDDQFSVERPDGSNFTLKIRSTKLEDSAMYFCASCADRNYGYTFGSGTRLTVV.

In this sample, this clonotype turned up a few times. The DNA for the CDR3 is TGTGCCAGCAGCCTGACAGGGTTTGGGGCCAACGTCCTGACTTTC. Translated, it gives CASSLTGFGANVLTF. This rearrangement joins TRBV7-3 to TRBJ2-6; TRBD1 matches 7 bases. The CDR3 spans 15 residues. J was trimmed by 3 bases and V by 5 bases; bases with no gene match: 4. The germline CDR1 and CDR2 sequences are SGHTA and FQGTGA.